These 23 T cell receptor beta chains originate from one sample sequenced in a study of early T cells in non-severe SARS-CoV-2 infection. Using its own MiXCR run on the 5' RACE reads, TCRdb lists one record per CDR3 protein. Of 65,000 to 70,000 distinct CDR3 sequences in the sample, 11% were seen once. The source material was whole blood. These TCRs come from an adult who was a healthcare worker with PCR-confirmed SARS-CoV-2 infection or an uninfected control (not recorded which).

This clonotype has only a few counts. The chain has TRBV20-1 and TRBJ2-7; D could derive from TRBD1 or TRBD2 (5 bases each). Germline lookup yields CDR1 DFQATT and CDR2 SNEGSKA (reference sequence). This CDR3 region has 11 residues. The CDR3 DNA reads TGCAGCCCCCGGTCGGGGCACGAGCAGTACTTC. It specifies CSPRSGHEQYF.

The table lists this clonotype with a few counts. The J gene is TRBJ2-2, the V gene TRBV30, with unresolved D. CDR1 GTSNPN and CDR2 SVGIG come from the germline V gene (reference sequence). The CDR3 has 13 residues. V shed 4 bases and J shed 9 bases, with 15 bases lying between them. The CDR3 coding sequence is TGTGCCTGGAATCCGAAGGGTTTGTGGGAGCTGTTTTTT. The encoded protein is CAWNPKGLWELFF.

The V call is TRBV7-2, the J call TRBJ1-6, with a weak D call TRBD1 (6 bases). Germline values: CDR1 SGHTA, CDR2 FQGNSA. This CDR3 comprises 13 residues. Trimming cost V 8 bases and J 10 bases, with 15 bases left between them. The CDR3 bases are TGTGCCAGCGGATCGGGGGGGCAGTCACCCCTCCACTTT. Protein: CASGSGGQSPLHF.

The rearrangement uses TRBV28 and TRBJ2-3; 7 nucleotides line up with TRBD2. This CDR3 spans 15 amino acids. V lost 3 bases, J lost 1 base, and 4 bases stayed unmatched. Germline V gene lookup returns CDR1 MDHEN and CDR2 SYDVKM. The CDR3 is CASSLGGIGTDTQYF. The CDR3 DNA reads as TGTGCCAGCAGTTTGGGGGGGATCGGCACAGATACGCAGTATTTT.

This clonotype was observed a handful of times. The V gene is TRBV7-2, the J gene TRBJ2-2; D is perhaps TRBD1 (6 bases). The CDR3 is made up of 15 amino acids. V was shortened by 11 bases and J by 1 base, with 17 bases between the two germline ends. Per germline, CDR1 SGHTA and CDR2 FQGNSA. The CDR3 DNA follows: TGTGCCGGCACACAGGGTACGAGGAACACCGGGGAGCTGTTTTTT. Encoded protein: CAGTQGTRNTGELFF.

This clonotype was detected a few times. The chain recombines TRBV7-7 with TRBJ2-1; maybe TRBD2 (6 bases). The germline gives CDR1 SSHAT, CDR2 FNYEAQ (reference sequence). This CDR3 region has 16 residues. The germline V and J ends were trimmed by 5 bases and 3 bases, with 17 bases remaining between them. The DNA for the CDR3 is TGTGCCAGCAGCCCAGGAAGACTAGTTGGCTACAATGAGCAGTTCTTC. Protein sequence: CASSPGRLVGYNEQFF.

This clonotype was seen only a few times. The V call is TRBV7-3, the J call TRBJ2-2; D possibly corresponds to TRBD1 (7 bases). The CDR3 consists of 16 residues. V was cut by 1 base and J by 5 bases, with 14 bases left in between. Germline V gives CDR1 SGHTA, CDR2 FQGTGA. CDR3 in amino acids: CASSLIPQGGTGELFF. Written as DNA, the CDR3 is TGTGCCAGCAGCTTAATACCGCAGGGGGGAACCGGGGAGCTGTTTTTT.

This clonotype was found a few times. This rearrangement joins TRBV6-2 or TRBV6-3 to TRBJ2-1; 7 bases agree with TRBD1. The V and J ends lost 2 bases and 6 bases, in that order; junction bases with no gene match: 7. The CDR3 spans 15 residues. Germline CDR1 and CDR2: MNHEY and SVGEGT. CDR3 amino acids: CASSYGANRGNEQFF. CDR3 nucleotide sequence: TGTGCCAGCAGTTACGGCGCAAACAGGGGCAATGAGCAGTTCTTC.

This clonotype has ten or more counts. The chain links TRBV11-2 to TRBJ2-1; 8 bases agree with TRBD2. CDR3 length: 16 residues. Germline CDR1 SGHAT, CDR2 FQNNGV. Losses at the gene ends were 6 bases for V and 6 bases for J; bases not matched to a gene: 13. As DNA, the CDR3 is TGTGCCAGCAGGCGGCCCGGGACTAGATATCGCAATGAGCAGTTCTTC. Translation: CASRRPGTRYRNEQFF. Filled out from reference TRBV11-2 and TRBJ2-1, the complete variable domain reads EAGVAQSPRYKIIEKRQSVAFWCNPISGHATLYWYQQILGQGPKLLIQFQNNGVVDDSQLPKDRFSAERLKGVDSTLKIQPAKLEDSAVYLCASRRPGTRYRNEQFFGPGTRLTVL.

This clonotype was seen a few times. This chain links TRBV5-4 with TRBJ2-1; D is perhaps TRBD2 (5 bases). Germline V CDR1 and CDR2: SGHNT, YYREEE (reference sequence). The V and J ends lost 4 bases and 5 bases respectively, with 19 bases between them. The CDR3 spans 16 residues. CDR3: CASSPGSRLPHNEQFF. The DNA of the CDR3 is TGTGCCAGCAGCCCTGGGAGCAGACTCCCACACAATGAGCAGTTCTTC. Full variable domain (outside the CDR3, taken from reference TRBV5-4 and TRBJ2-1): ETGVTQSPTHLIKTRGQQVTLRCSSQSGHNTVSWYQQALGQGPQFIFQYYREEENGRGNFPPRFSGLQFPNYSSELNVNALELDDSALYLCASSPGSRLPHNEQFFGPGTRLTVL.

This clonotype showed up just once. The gene calls are TRBV12-3 or TRBV12-4 and TRBJ1-2; no definite D call. Trimming pared 4 bases from V and 4 bases from J, leaving 7 bases between. The CDR3 is 12 amino acids. CDR3 protein: CASSSGSYGYTF. CDR3 in DNA: TGTGCCAGCAGTTCGGGCAGCTATGGCTACACCTTC.

This clonotype was counted only a few times. The rearrangement uses TRBV5-1 and TRBJ2-7, with 7 nucleotides matching TRBD1. Germline V gene sequence: CDR1 SGHRS, CDR2 YFSETQ. The CDR3 spans 16 residues. With 1 base clipped from V and 0 bases from J, the junction kept 7 bases outside the gene matches. CDR3 sequence: CASSLNRGGGSYEQYF. CDR3 in DNA: TGCGCCAGCAGCTTGAACAGGGGCGGAGGCTCCTACGAGCAGTACTTC.

This clonotype occurred a few times. The chain carries TRBV6-4 and TRBJ2-1, with 14 bases that match TRBD2. The CDR3 sequence is 14 residues long. V was pared by 6 bases and J by 9 bases, with 4 bases of the junction left unmatched. Per the germline V gene, CDR1 is MRHNA and CDR2 is SNTAGT. The CDR3 nucleotides are TGTGCCAGCAGCCCGGGACTAGCGGGGGCTGAGCAGTTCTTC. This codes for CASSPGLAGAEQFF.

This clonotype was seen many times. The chain joins TRBV2 to TRBJ2-1, with 12 bases matching TRBD2. Germline V gives CDR1 SNHLY, CDR2 FYNNEI. Unmatched junction bases numbered 8, after V lost 6 bases and J lost 8 bases. The CDR3 sequence is 15 residues long. The CDR3 DNA is TGTGCCAGCAGGACTAGCGGGAGCGCAGCCCATGAGCAGTTCTTC. Residues: CASRTSGSAAHEQFF.

The V and J genes are TRBV2 and TRBJ1-4, with 10 nucleotides matching TRBD1. The V gene end was trimmed by 3 bases and the J gene end by 3 bases; junction bases not matched to a gene: 4. Germline-derived CDR1 and CDR2 are SNHLY and FYNNEI. The CDR3 runs to 16 residues. The CDR3 DNA sequence: TGTGCCAGCAGTGATCGACAGGGGGCACCTAATGAAAAACTGTTTTTT. Amino acids: CASSDRQGAPNEKLFF.

The chain uses TRBV12-3 or TRBV12-4 and TRBJ2-5; 11 positions match TRBD2. The CDR3 covers 15 residues. With 7 bases clipped from V and 1 base from J, the junction kept 5 bases outside the gene matches. CDR3: CASTPGLAAQETQYF. CDR3 nucleotides: TGTGCCAGCACCCCGGGACTAGCGGCCCAAGAGACCCAGTACTTC.

V is TRBV20-1 and J is TRBJ2-7; D ambiguous. Germline values: CDR1 DFQATT, CDR2 SNEGSKA (reference sequence). V lost 6 bases to trimming and J lost 2 bases, with 17 bases between them. The CDR3 is made up of 14 amino acids. CDR3 loop: CSAGHSLGAYEQYF. The CDR3 DNA follows: TGCAGTGCAGGGCACTCGTTAGGCGCCTACGAGCAGTACTTC.

The V gene is TRBV7-8, the J gene TRBJ2-2; D not resolved. Between the trimmed V and J ends, which lost 3 bases and 0 bases, there was a span of 8 bases. The CDR3 length is 15 residues. Germline CDR1 is SGHVS and CDR2 is FQNEAQ. CDR3 DNA sequence: TGTGCCAGCAGCTTCCGCAGAGCGAACACCGGGGAGCTGTTTTTT. Residues: CASSFRRANTGELFF.

The table lists this clonotype with many counts. The chain uses TRBV6-1 and TRBJ2-2; maybe TRBD2 (5 bases). V shed 7 bases and J shed 3 bases, with 12 bases lying between them. Germline values: CDR1 MNHNS, CDR2 SASEGT. The CDR3 covers 14 residues. The CDR3 loop reads CASTSEGYTGELFF. In nucleotides, the CDR3 is TGTGCCAGCACTTCCGAGGGTTACACCGGGGAGCTGTTTTTT.

At least ten counts were recorded for this clonotype. This sequence joins TRBV15 and TRBJ2-1; 7 nucleotides agree with TRBD1. The CDR3 is 14 residues long. Germline V CDR1 and CDR2: LNHNV, YYDKDF (reference sequence). V lost 3 bases, J lost 12 bases, and 11 bases stayed unmatched. The CDR3 reads CATSSWDHRDRQFF. The DNA for the CDR3 is TGTGCCACCAGCAGTTGGGACCATCGGGACAGGCAGTTCTTC.

This clonotype was seen more than once but under ten times. This rearrangement joins TRBV20-1 to TRBJ2-7; D may match TRBD1 or TRBD2 (6 bases each). The CDR3 totals 14 residues. Germline V gene data show CDR1 as DFQATT and CDR2 as SNEGSKA (reference sequence). V lost 7 bases to trimming and J lost 1 base, with 17 bases between them. CDR3 DNA: TGCAGTGGGATGAGGGGGGCTAAGTCCTACGAGCAGTACTTC. The encoded protein is CSGMRGAKSYEQYF.

The J gene is TRBJ2-1, the V gene TRBV5-1; 11 positions agree with TRBD2. CDR1 and CDR2 from the germline V gene are SGHRS and YFSETQ. Losses at the gene ends were 2 bases for V and 8 bases for J; bases not matched to a gene: 9. The CDR3 spans 16 residues. The CDR3, as DNA: TGCGCCAGCAGCTTCCCACCCCTAGCGGGAGGTCATGAGCAGTTCTTC. This codes for CASSFPPLAGGHEQFF.

J is TRBJ2-7 and V is TRBV7-2; perhaps D is TRBD1 or TRBD2 (5 bases each). The V end was cut by 5 bases, the J end by 2 bases, with 13 bases between. This CDR3 contains 14 residues. The germline CDR1 and CDR2 sequences are SGHTA and FQGNSA. CDR3 protein: CASSHTGRTYEQYF. The CDR3 nucleotides read TGTGCCAGCAGCCACACGGGACGTACCTACGAGCAGTACTTC.